This T cell receptor (beta chain) is drawn from a study of blood T cell repertoires in COVID-19. Only one count was recorded for this clone. Trimming removed 3 bases from V and 6 bases from J; junction bases left unmatched: 3. The V gene's germline CDR1 is MNHEY and CDR2 SMNVEV (reference sequence). The CDR3 is 16 amino acids. TCRdb keeps only in-frame clones here, not all; method: immunoSEQ multiplex PCR. The sample has 150,000 to 200,000 clones, almost 85% seen once. The clonotype was recovered from a human donor with acute or convalescent COVID-19. The donor label of this sample is uncertain. The J gene is TRBJ2-3, the V gene TRBV27, with 16 bases aligning to TRBD2. The sequenced sample consisted of peripheral blood. CDR3 protein: CASSLGTSGGEDTQYF. CDR3 DNA: TGTGCCAGCAGTTTGGGGACTAGCGGGGGGGAGGATACGCAGTATTTT.